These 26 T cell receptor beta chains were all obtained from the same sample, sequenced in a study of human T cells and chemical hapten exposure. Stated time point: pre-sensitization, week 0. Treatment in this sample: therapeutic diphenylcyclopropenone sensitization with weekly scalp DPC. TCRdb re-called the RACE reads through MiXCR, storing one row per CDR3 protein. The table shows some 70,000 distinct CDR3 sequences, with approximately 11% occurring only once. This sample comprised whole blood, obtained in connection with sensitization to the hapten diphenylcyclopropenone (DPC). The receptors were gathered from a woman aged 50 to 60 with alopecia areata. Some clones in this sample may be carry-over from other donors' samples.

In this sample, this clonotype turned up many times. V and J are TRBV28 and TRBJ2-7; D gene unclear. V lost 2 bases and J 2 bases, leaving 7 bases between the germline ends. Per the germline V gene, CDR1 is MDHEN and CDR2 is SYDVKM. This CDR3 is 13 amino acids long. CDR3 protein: CASSLVGTYEQYF. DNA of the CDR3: TGTGCCAGCAGTTTAGTAGGGACCTACGAGCAGTACTTC.

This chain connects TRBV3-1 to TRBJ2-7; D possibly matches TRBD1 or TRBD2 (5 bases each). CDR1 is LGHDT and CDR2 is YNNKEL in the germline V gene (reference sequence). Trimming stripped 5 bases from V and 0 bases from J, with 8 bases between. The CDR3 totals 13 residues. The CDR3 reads CASSGDDSYEQYF. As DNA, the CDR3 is TGTGCCAGCAGCGGGGACGACTCCTACGAGCAGTACTTC.

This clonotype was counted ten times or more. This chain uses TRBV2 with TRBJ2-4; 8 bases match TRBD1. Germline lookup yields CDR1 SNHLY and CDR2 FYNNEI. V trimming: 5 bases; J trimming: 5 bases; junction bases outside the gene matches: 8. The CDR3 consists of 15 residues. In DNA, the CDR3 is TGTGCCAGCAGTATTCTTGGACAGGGCCAAAACATTCAGTACTTC. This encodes CASSILGQGQNIQYF. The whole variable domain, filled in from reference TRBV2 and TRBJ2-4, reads EPEVTQTPSHQVTQMGQEVILRCVPISNHLYFYWYRQILGQKVEFLVSFYNNEISEKSEIFDDQFSVERPDGSNFTLKIRSTKLEDSAMYFCASSILGQGQNIQYFGAGTRLSVL.

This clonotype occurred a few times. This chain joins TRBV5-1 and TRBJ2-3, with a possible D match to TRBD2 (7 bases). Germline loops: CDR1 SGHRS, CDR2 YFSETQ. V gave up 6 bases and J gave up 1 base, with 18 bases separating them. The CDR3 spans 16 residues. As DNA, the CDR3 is TGCGCCAGCACCTGGAGGGGGGGCCTTGGCACAGATACGCAGTATTTT. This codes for CASTWRGGLGTDTQYF.

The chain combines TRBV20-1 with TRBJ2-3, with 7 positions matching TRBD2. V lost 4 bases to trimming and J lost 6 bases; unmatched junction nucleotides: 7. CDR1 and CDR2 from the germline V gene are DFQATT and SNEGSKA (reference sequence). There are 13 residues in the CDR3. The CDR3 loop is CSANLLLADTQYF. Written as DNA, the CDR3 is TGCAGTGCTAACCTCTTACTAGCGGATACGCAGTATTTT.

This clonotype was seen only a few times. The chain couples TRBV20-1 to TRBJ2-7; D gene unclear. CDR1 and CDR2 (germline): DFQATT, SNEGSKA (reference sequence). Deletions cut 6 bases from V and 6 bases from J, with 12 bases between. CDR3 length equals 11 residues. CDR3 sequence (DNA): TGCAGTGCAGCTCGAGGTACCGAGCAGTACTTC. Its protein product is CSAARGTEQYF.

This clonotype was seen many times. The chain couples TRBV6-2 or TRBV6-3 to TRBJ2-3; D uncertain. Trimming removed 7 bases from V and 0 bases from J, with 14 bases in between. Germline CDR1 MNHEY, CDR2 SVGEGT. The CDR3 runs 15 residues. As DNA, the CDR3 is TGTGCCAGCACCGACCCAGGAGCTAGCACAGATACGCAGTATTTT. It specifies CASTDPGASTDTQYF.

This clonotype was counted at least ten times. The CDR3 DNA follows: TGTGCCAGCGGTACAAGGCTAGATGGCTACACCTTC. Translated: CASGTRLDGYTF. The chain links TRBV28 to TRBJ1-2; no clear D. Germline loops: CDR1 MDHEN, CDR2 SYDVKM. The CDR3 is 12 amino acids. V was trimmed by 8 bases and J by 6 bases, leaving 13 bases between them.

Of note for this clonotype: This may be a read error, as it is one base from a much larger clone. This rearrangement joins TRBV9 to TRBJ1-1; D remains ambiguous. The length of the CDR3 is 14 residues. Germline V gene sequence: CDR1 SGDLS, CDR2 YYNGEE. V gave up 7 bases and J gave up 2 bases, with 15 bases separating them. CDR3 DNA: TGTGCCAGCGGCCCACGGGCCCAAAACACTGAAGCTTTCTTT. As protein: CASGPRAQNTEAFF. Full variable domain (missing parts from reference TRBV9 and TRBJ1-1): DSGVTQTPKHLITATGQRVTLRCSPRSGDLSVYWYQQSLDQGLQFLIQYYNGEERAKGNILERFSAQQFPDLHSELNLSSLELGDSALYFCASGPRAQNTEAFFGQGTRLTVV.

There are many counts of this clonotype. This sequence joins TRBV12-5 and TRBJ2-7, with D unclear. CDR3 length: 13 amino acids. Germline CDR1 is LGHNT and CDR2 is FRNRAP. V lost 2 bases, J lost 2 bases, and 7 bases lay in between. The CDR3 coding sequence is TGTGCTAGTGGTTTGCTCAGGACCTACGAGCAGTACTTC. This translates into CASGLLRTYEQYF.

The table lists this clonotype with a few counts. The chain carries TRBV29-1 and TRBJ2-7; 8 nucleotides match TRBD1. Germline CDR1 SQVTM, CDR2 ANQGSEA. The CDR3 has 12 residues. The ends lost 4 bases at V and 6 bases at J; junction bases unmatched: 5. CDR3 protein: CSVAQGAIEQYF. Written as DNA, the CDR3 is TGCAGCGTTGCTCAGGGGGCTATCGAGCAGTACTTC.

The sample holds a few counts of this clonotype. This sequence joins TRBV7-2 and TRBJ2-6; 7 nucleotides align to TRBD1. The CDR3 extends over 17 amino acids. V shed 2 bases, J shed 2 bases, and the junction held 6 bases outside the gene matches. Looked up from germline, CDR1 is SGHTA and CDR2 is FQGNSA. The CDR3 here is CASSLTGANTGANVLTF. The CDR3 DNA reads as TGTGCCAGCAGCTTAACAGGGGCCAATACTGGGGCCAACGTCCTGACTTTC.

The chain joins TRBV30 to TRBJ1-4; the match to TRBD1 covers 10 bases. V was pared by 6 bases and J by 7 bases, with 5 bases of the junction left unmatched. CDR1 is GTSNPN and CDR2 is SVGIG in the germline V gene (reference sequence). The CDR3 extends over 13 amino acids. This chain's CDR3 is CACSDRGFEKLFF. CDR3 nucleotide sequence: TGTGCCTGTTCGGACAGGGGGTTTGAAAAACTGTTTTTT. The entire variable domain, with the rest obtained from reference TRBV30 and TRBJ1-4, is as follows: SQTIHQWPATLVQPVGSPLSLECTVEGTSNPNLYWYRQAAGRGLQLLFYSVGIGQISSEVPQNLSASRPQDRQFILSSKKLLLSDSGFYLCACSDRGFEKLFFGSGTQLSVL.

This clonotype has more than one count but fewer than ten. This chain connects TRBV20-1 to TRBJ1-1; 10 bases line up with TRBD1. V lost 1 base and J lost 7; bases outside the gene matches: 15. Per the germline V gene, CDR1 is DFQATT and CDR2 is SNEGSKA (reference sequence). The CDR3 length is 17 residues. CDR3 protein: CSARALGQGGLRNEAFF. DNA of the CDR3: TGCAGTGCTAGAGCTCTTGGACAGGGGGGCCTTCGTAATGAAGCTTTCTTT.

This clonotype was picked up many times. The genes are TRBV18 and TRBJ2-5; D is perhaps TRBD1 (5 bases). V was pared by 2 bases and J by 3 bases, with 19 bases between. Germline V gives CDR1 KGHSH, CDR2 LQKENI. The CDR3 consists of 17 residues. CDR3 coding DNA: TGTGCCAGCTCACCATATAATGGAAGGGGATCCGAAGAGACCCAGTACTTC. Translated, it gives CASSPYNGRGSEETQYF.

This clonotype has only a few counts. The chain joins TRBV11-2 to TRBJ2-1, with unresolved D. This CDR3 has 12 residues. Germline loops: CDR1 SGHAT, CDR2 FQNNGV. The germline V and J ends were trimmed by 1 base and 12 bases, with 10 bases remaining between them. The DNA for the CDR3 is TGTGCCAGCAGCTTAGCTCCCCCGACGCAGTTCTTC. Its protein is CASSLAPPTQFF.

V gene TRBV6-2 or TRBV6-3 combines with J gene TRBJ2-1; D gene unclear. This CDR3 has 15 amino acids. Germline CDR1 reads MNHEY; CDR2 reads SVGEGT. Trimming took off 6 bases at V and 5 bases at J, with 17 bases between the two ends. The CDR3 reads CASRPIGRTNNEQFF. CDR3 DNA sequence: TGTGCCAGCAGACCTATTGGAAGGACCAACAATGAGCAGTTCTTC.

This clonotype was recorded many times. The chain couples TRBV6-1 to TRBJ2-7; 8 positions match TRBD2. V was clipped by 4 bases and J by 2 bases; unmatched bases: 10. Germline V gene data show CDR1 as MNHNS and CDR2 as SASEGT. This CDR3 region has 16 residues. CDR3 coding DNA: TGTGCCAGCAGTGGCCAAGCCCTCGGGAGGGCCTACGAGCAGTACTTC. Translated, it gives CASSGQALGRAYEQYF.

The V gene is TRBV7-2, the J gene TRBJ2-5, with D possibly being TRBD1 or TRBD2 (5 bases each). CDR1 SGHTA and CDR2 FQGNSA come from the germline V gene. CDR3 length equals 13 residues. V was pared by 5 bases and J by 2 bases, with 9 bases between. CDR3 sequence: CASSGGRQETQYF. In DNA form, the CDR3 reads TGTGCCAGCAGCGGGGGACGACAAGAGACCCAGTACTTC.

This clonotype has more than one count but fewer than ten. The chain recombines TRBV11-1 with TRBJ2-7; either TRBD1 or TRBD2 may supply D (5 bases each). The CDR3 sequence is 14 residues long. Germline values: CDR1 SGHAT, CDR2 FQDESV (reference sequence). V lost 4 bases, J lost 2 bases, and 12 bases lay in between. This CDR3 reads CASSSWDGPYEQYF. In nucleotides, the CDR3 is TGTGCCAGCAGCTCCTGGGACGGGCCCTACGAGCAGTACTTC.

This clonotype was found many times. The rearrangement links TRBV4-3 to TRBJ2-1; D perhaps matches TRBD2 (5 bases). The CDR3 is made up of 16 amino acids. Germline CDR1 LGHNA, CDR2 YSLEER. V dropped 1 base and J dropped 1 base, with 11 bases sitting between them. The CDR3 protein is CASSQAGMVSYNEQFF. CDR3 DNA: TGCGCCAGCAGCCAAGCGGGGATGGTATCCTACAATGAGCAGTTCTTC.

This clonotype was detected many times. CDR3 residues: CSARRHANTEAFF. In DNA form, the CDR3 reads TGCAGTGCTAGGCGACACGCGAACACTGAAGCTTTCTTT. V usage is TRBV20-1 and J usage is TRBJ1-1; D is uncertain. Germline CDR1 DFQATT, CDR2 SNEGSKA (reference sequence). The CDR3 consists of 13 residues. The germline V and J ends were trimmed by 3 bases and 1 base, with 9 bases remaining between them.

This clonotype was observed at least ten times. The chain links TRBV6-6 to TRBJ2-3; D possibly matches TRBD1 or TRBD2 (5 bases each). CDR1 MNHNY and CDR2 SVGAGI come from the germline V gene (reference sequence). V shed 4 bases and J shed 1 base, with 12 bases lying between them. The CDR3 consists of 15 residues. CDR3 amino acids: CASSLRGRGTDTQYF. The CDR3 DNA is TGTGCCAGCAGTTTGAGGGGTCGAGGCACAGATACGCAGTATTTT.

CDR3 protein: CASSLDLGQDRSYEQYF. CDR3 in DNA: TGTGCCAGCAGCTTAGATCTGGGACAGGATCGCTCCTACGAGCAGTACTTC. The chain recombines TRBV11-3 with TRBJ2-7; 8 nucleotides match TRBD1. Germline CDR1 is SGHNT and CDR2 is YENEEA. This CDR3 comprises 17 residues. V shed 0 bases and J 0 bases; nucleotides not matched to a gene: 7.

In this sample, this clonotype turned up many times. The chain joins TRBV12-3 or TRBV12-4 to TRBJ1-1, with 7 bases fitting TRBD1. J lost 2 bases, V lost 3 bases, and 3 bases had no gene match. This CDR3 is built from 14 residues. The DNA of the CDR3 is TGTGCCAGCAGTTTCGGGACAGTCAACACTGAAGCTTTCTTT. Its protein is CASSFGTVNTEAFF.

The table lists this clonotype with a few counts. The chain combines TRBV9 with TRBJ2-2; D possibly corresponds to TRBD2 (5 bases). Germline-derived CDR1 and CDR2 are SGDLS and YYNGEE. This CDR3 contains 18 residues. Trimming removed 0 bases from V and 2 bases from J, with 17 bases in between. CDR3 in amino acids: CASSVGLGQRTNTGELFF. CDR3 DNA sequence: TGTGCCAGCAGCGTAGGTTTAGGGCAGAGGACTAACACCGGGGAGCTGTTTTTT.